This entry lists 8 T cell receptor beta chains sequenced from one sample in a study of blood T cell repertoires in COVID-19. Some clones are missing from TCRdb's copy, which holds only in-frame ones; the method was immunoSEQ multiplex PCR. This sample yields 150,000 or so clones, of which roughly four fifths are seen a single time; around 15% belongs to the top ten. The sample taken for sequencing was peripheral blood. The receptors were gathered from a human donor with acute or convalescent COVID-19. The donor label of this sample is uncertain.

The chain employs TRBV19 and TRBJ1-4; perhaps TRBD1 as D (5 bases). Germline V gene sequence: CDR1 LNHDA, CDR2 SQIVND (reference sequence). The CDR3 has 17 residues. The germline V and J ends were trimmed by 3 bases and 8 bases, with 22 bases remaining between them. CDR3 nucleotides: TGTGCCAGTAGTATGCCCGCGCTAGGGGAAGACGGAGAAAAACTGTTTTTT. Amino acid sequence: CASSMPALGEDGEKLFF.

This chain uses TRBV28 with TRBJ2-5; tentatively, D is TRBD2 (7 bases). Trimming took 7 bases from V and 3 from J, leaving 21 bases between them. CDR3 length equals 16 residues. Germline CDR1 is MDHEN and CDR2 is SYDVKM. The CDR3 sequence is CASTTPGGRTKETQYF. CDR3 nucleotide sequence: TGTGCCAGCACCACCCCCGGGGGGCGGACTAAAGAGACCCAGTACTTC.

The gene calls are TRBV6-6 and TRBJ1-4; perhaps TRBD1 as D (6 bases). Trimming shortened V by 0 bases and J by 3 bases, and 11 bases separated the two germline ends. Germline V gene data show CDR1 as MNHNY and CDR2 as SVGAGI (reference sequence). This CDR3 comprises 16 residues. CDR3: CASSYSGGAANEKLFF. The CDR3 coding sequence is TGTGCCAGCAGTTACTCAGGGGGGGCGGCTAATGAAAAACTGTTTTTT.

The genes are TRBV6-2 or TRBV6-3 and TRBJ1-2, with TRBD1 as a possible D gene (6 bases). Germline CDR1 reads MNHEY; CDR2 reads SVGEGT. This CDR3 region has 13 residues. V was cut by 6 bases and J by 4 bases, with 12 bases left in between. This chain's CDR3 is CASSRGWTYGYTF. The CDR3 DNA sequence: TGTGCCAGCAGCAGGGGTTGGACCTATGGCTACACCTTC.

This chain joins TRBV2 and TRBJ1-6, with a tentative D call TRBD1 (5 bases). V dropped 6 bases and J dropped 7 bases, with 10 bases sitting between them. The CDR3 totals 13 residues. Looked up from germline, CDR1 is SNHLY and CDR2 is FYNNEI. CDR3 protein: CASRPEGNSPLHF. The DNA for the CDR3 is TGTGCCAGCAGGCCGGAGGGGAATTCACCCCTCCACTTT.

This clone is a singleton in its sample. The gene calls are TRBV6-2 or TRBV6-3 and TRBJ2-3; tentatively, D is TRBD2 (5 bases). The V gene's germline CDR1 is MNHEY and CDR2 SVGEGT. V lost 5 bases to trimming and J lost 0 bases, with 12 bases between them. CDR3 length: 15 amino acids. This CDR3 is CASSLSRRSTDTQYF. In DNA form, the CDR3 reads TGTGCCAGCAGTCTGTCCAGGAGGAGCACAGATACGCAGTATTTT.

Only one count was recorded for this clone. The chain employs TRBV5-6 and TRBJ2-3, with 10 bases lining up with TRBD2. Germline CDR1 and CDR2: SGHDT and YYEEEE. The CDR3 covers 16 residues. The junction had 3 bases not matched to a gene; V was cut back by 1 base and J by 1 base. The CDR3: CASSLRLAGGTDTQYF. The CDR3, as DNA: TGTGCCAGCAGCTTGAGGCTAGCGGGGGGCACAGATACGCAGTATTTT. Together with reference TRBV5-6 and TRBJ2-3, the CDR3 gives the full variable domain: DAGVTQSPTHLIKTRGQQVTLRCSPKSGHDTVSWYQQALGQGPQFIFQYYEEEERQRGNFPDRFSGHQFPNYSSELNVNALLLGDSALYLCASSLRLAGGTDTQYFGPGTRLTVL.

The J gene is TRBJ1-5, the V gene TRBV28; a possible D gene is TRBD1 (5 bases). V gave up 7 bases and J gave up 3 bases, with 16 bases separating them. The CDR3 covers 15 residues. Germline V CDR1 and CDR2: MDHEN, SYDVKM. The CDR3, as DNA: TGTGCCAGCACCTGGGGGGGGTCGTACAATCAGCCCCAGCATTTT. Encoded protein: CASTWGGSYNQPQHF.